The following is a TCR beta chain sequence with its context. As yet, its antigen is unknown. The PCR employed 60 Vbeta primers together with 13 Jbeta primers. Here immunoSEQ multiplex PCR was the method, and the copy in TCRdb shows in-frame clones only, minus some. The sample yields 85,000 to 130,000 clones, approximately 80% seen once. Unrecorded immune exposure was likely among donors, who were nominally healthy when sampled. V lost 6 bases, J lost 4 bases, and 18 bases lay in between. Per the germline V gene, CDR1 is SGHAT and CDR2 is FQNNGV. CDR3 length equals 15 residues. This specimen belongs to a study of cytomegalovirus exposure and HLA in healthy donors. Study observations and caveats: Among TCR beta chains of equal frequency, HLA-associated ones were more clonally expanded in a later analysis. Accurate prediction of HLA-A and HLA-B alleles (for most subjects) was reportedly achieved from TCR beta sequences.

Input material: PBMCs. The genes are TRBV11-2 and TRBJ1-2; tentative D call: TRBD1 (6 bases). The clonotype originates from a man in his fifties or sixties in good health and CMV-seronegative. CDR3 loop: CASSQGGGLLYGYTF. Written as DNA, the CDR3 is TGTGCCAGCAGTCAAGGCGGGGGGCTACTCTATGGCTACACCTTC.